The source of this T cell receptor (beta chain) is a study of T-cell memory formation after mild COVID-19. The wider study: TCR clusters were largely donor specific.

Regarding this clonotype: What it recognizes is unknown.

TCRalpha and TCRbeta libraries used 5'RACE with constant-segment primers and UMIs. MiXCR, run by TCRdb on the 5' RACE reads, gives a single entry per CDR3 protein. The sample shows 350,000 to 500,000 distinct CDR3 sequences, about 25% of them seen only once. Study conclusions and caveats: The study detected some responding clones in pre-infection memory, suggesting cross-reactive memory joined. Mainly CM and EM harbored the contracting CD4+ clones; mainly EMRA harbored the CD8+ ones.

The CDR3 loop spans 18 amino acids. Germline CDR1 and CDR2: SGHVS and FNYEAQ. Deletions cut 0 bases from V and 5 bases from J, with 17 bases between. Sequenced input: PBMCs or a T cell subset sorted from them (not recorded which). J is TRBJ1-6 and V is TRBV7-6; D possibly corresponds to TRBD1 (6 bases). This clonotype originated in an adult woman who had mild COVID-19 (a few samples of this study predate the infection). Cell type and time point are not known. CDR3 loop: CASSLAPPRTEDNSPLHF. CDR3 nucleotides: TGTGCCAGCAGCTTAGCGCCCCCACGGACAGAAGATAATTCACCCCTCCACTTT. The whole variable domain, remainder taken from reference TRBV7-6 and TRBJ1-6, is GAGVSQSPRYKVTKRGQDVALRCDPISGHVSLYWYRQALGQGPEFLTYFNYEAQQDKSGLPNDRFSAERPEGSISTLTIQRTEQRDSAMYRCASSLAPPRTEDNSPLHFGNGTRLTVT.